These 16 T cell receptor beta chains originate from one sample sequenced in a study of T cell responses to AZD1222 COVID-19 vaccine (dated by TCRdb to the early 2020s). What the time point label conveys for this sample: about 28 days (+/-7) after the second vaccine dose. The method was the immunoSEQ multiplex PCR assay. Entries here come from immuneACCESS through TCRdb and include only in-frame sequences with V and J called. Some clones fail to appear in such tables; in the studies checked, an unresolved V gene covers under half of the shortfall, and the cause of the remainder is unknown. Within this sample are approximately 140,000 clones, with roughly 92% of them counted one time only. The ten largest account for roughly 1% of the sample. The sample was peripheral blood, taken 28 days after the second AZD1222 dose. All receptors come from an adult who received the AZD1222 COVID-19 vaccine.

The chain employs TRBV6-1 and TRBJ2-7; 7 bases map to TRBD1. Looked up from germline, CDR1 is MNHNS and CDR2 is SASEGT. CDR3 length: 14 amino acids. Trimming removed 3 bases from V and 3 bases from J; junction bases left unmatched: 5. The CDR3 region is CASSDQGQYYEQYF. The CDR3 DNA reads as TGTGCCAGCAGTGATCAGGGACAGTACTACGAGCAGTACTTC.

V and J are TRBV30 and TRBJ2-3, with D possibly being TRBD1 (6 bases). The V gene lost 3 bases and the J gene lost 2 bases, with 24 bases spanning the gap. CDR3 size: 18 residues. Germline V gives CDR1 GTSNPN, CDR2 SVGIG (reference sequence). The CDR3 nucleotides read TGTGCCTGGAGCGGAGCTGGGGGCGATCCCTTTTTCACAGATACGCAGTATTTT. Amino acids: CAWSGAGGDPFFTDTQYF.

This clone was recorded once. The J gene is TRBJ1-5, the V gene TRBV19; D is unclear. Per germline, CDR1 LNHDA and CDR2 SQIVND (reference sequence). The V end lost 4 bases, the J end lost 4 bases, and 8 bases lay between the germline ends. The CDR3 sequence is 13 residues long. Here the CDR3 reads CASSRWANQPQHF. CDR3 DNA sequence: TGTGCCAGTAGTAGGTGGGCAAATCAGCCCCAGCATTTT.

The chain couples TRBV15 to TRBJ2-5, with TRBD2 matching over 7 bases. The CDR3 runs to 16 residues. Germline values: CDR1 LNHNV, CDR2 YYDKDF (reference sequence). J lost 0 bases, V lost 4 bases, and 8 bases had no gene match. The DNA of the CDR3 is TGTGCCACCAGCAACGGACTAGACTTAAACCAAGAGACCCAGTACTTC. Its protein is CATSNGLDLNQETQYF.

This clone was seen only once. The V call is TRBV19, the J call TRBJ2-7; 11 bases line up with TRBD1. The germline V gene encodes CDR1 LNHDA and CDR2 SQIVND (reference sequence). This CDR3 is 15 amino acids long. Germline trimming cut 5 bases from V and 2 bases from J; bases unmatched to any gene: 5. CDR3: CASSSPGQGAYEQYF. Here the CDR3 DNA reads TGTGCCAGTAGTTCCCCGGGACAGGGGGCCTACGAGCAGTACTTC.

The chain combines TRBV9 with TRBJ2-7; D gene unclear. The germline V and J ends were trimmed by 0 bases and 5 bases, with 9 bases remaining between them. Germline V gives CDR1 SGDLS, CDR2 YYNGEE. The CDR3 contains 13 residues. This chain's CDR3 is CASSVGPGDEQYF. Written as DNA, the CDR3 is TGTGCCAGCAGCGTAGGTCCGGGCGACGAGCAGTACTTC.

The chain combines TRBV28 with TRBJ2-7, with 8 bases that match TRBD2. The CDR3 spans 15 residues. The V gene's germline CDR1 is MDHEN and CDR2 SYDVKM. Trimming removed 3 bases from V and 4 bases from J; junction bases left unmatched: 8. In nucleotides, the CDR3 is TGTGCCAGCAGTTTTAGCTATGGCGGGAGGTACGAGCAGTACTTC. It encodes CASSFSYGGRYEQYF.

V is TRBV4-2 and J is TRBJ2-7, with TRBD2 matching 12 bases. V was clipped by 2 bases and J by 1 base; unmatched bases: 0. This CDR3 spans 15 amino acids. Germline values: CDR1 LGHNA, CDR2 YNFKEQ. Here the CDR3 DNA reads TGTGCCAGCAGCCAAACTAGCGGGGGGTCCTACGAGCAGTACTTC. Translating gives CASSQTSGGSYEQYF.

V gene TRBV28 combines with J gene TRBJ1-2, with D maybe TRBD1 (5 bases). The CDR3 contains 13 residues. CDR1 and CDR2 (germline): MDHEN, SYDVKM. V was trimmed by 7 bases and J by 6 bases, leaving 15 bases between them. The CDR3 DNA follows: TGTGCCAGCACCAATAGGGGTAATGATGGCTACACCTTC. Translation: CASTNRGNDGYTF.

The chain uses TRBV14 and TRBJ1-2; D unresolved. V lost 6 bases and J lost 4, with 12 bases in between. The CDR3 extends over 13 amino acids. In germline, CDR1 is SGHDN, CDR2 FVKESK. This CDR3 is CASSRGYLYGYTF. CDR3 in DNA: TGTGCCAGCAGTCGTGGGTACCTCTATGGCTACACCTTC. Using reference TRBV14 and TRBJ1-2 for the parts outside the CDR3, the full variable domain is EAGVTQFPSHSVIEKGQTVTLRCDPISGHDNLYWYRRVMGKEIKFLLHFVKESKQDESGMPNNRFLAERTGGTYSTLKVQPAELEDSGVYFCASSRGYLYGYTFGSGTRLTVV.

V is TRBV5-1 and J is TRBJ1-6; TRBD1 is a possible D gene (6 bases). The CDR3 loop spans 15 amino acids. V was trimmed by 0 bases and J by 6 bases, leaving 10 bases between them. CDR1 and CDR2 (germline): SGHRS, YFSETQ. The CDR3 protein is CASSLGTDSNSPLHF. CDR3 nucleotide sequence: TGCGCCAGCAGCTTGGGGACAGATTCTAATTCACCCCTCCACTTT.

This clone was observed a single time. The genes are TRBV21-1 and TRBJ1-1; the table's D call TRBD1 went unverified against the DNA. TRBV21-1 represents a pseudogene. The CDR3 sequence is 16 residues long. The CDR3 region is CASSNPGINRDSEAFF. CDR3 DNA: TGTGCCAGCAGCAACCCGGGGATTAACCGGGACAGTGAAGCTTTCTTT.

The J gene is TRBJ2-1, the V gene TRBV5-1; TRBD2 might be the D (6 bases). Germline CDR1 is SGHRS and CDR2 is YFSETQ. This CDR3 comprises 18 residues. The ends were cut back, 7 bases at V and 0 bases at J, with 23 bases in the middle. The CDR3 sequence: CASGSPYTGVSSYNEQFF. As DNA, the CDR3 is TGCGCCAGCGGAAGCCCTTATACGGGGGTAAGCTCCTACAATGAGCAGTTCTTC. Full variable domain (rest looked up from reference TRBV5-1 and TRBJ2-1): KAGVTQTPRYLIKTRGQQVTLSCSPISGHRSVSWYQQTPGQGLQFLFEYFSETQRNKGNFPGRFSGRQFSNSRSEMNVSTLELGDSALYLCASGSPYTGVSSYNEQFFGPGTRLTVL.

The sample holds one count of this clone. The chain recombines TRBV7-8 with TRBJ1-1; D is unclear. The CDR3 is made up of 13 amino acids. Between the trimmed V and J ends, which lost 4 bases and 3 bases, there was a span of 9 bases. From germline, CDR1 is SGHVS and CDR2 FQNEAQ. Here the CDR3 reads CASSSRVDTEAFF. In nucleotides, the CDR3 is TGTGCCAGCAGCTCCCGAGTGGACACTGAAGCTTTCTTT.

The chain links TRBV19 to TRBJ2-7, with TRBD1 matching 11 bases. Germline V gives CDR1 LNHDA, CDR2 SQIVND (reference sequence). Germline trimming cut 5 bases from V and 6 bases from J; bases unmatched to any gene: 15. The CDR3 has 17 amino acids. The chain's CDR3 is CASSLNSAGTGGGEQYF. As DNA, the CDR3 is TGTGCCAGTAGTCTCAACTCAGCTGGGACAGGGGGGGGCGAGCAGTACTTC.

In its sample, this clone was seen once. The chain has TRBV28 and TRBJ2-7, with D possibly matching TRBD1 (6 bases). The germline gives CDR1 MDHEN, CDR2 SYDVKM. The CDR3 has 12 residues. The CDR3 region is CATGQQSYEQYF. CDR3 nucleotides: TGTGCAACTGGACAGCAGTCCTACGAGCAGTACTTC.